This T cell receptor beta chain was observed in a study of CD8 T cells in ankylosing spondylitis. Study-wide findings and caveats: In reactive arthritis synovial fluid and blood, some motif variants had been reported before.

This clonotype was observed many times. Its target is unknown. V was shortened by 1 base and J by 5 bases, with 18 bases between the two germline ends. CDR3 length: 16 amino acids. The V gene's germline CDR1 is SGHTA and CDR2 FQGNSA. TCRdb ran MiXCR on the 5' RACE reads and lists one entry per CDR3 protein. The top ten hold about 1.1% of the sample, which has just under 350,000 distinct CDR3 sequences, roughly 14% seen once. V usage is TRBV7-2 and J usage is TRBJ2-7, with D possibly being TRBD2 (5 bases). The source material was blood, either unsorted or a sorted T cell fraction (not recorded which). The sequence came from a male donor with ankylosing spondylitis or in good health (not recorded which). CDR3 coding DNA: TGTGCCAGCAGCTTAGACTTGGACGGGGTTATCCACGAGCAGTACTTC. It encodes CASSLDLDGVIHEQYF.